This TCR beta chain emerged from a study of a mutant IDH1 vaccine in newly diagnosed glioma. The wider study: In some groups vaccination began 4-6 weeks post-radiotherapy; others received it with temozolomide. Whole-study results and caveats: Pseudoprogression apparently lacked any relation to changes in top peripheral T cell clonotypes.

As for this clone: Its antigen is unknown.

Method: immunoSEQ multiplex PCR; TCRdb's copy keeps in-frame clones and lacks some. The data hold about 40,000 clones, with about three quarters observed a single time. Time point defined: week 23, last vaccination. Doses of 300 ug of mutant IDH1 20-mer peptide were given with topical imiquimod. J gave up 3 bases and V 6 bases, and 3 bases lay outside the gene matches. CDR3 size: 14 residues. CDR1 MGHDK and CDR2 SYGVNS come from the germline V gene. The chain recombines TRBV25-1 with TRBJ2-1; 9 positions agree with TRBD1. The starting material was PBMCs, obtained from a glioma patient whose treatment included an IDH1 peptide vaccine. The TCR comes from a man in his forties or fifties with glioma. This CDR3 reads CASRRQGVYNEQFF. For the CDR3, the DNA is TGTGCCAGCAGGAGACAGGGGGTCTACAATGAGCAGTTCTTC.